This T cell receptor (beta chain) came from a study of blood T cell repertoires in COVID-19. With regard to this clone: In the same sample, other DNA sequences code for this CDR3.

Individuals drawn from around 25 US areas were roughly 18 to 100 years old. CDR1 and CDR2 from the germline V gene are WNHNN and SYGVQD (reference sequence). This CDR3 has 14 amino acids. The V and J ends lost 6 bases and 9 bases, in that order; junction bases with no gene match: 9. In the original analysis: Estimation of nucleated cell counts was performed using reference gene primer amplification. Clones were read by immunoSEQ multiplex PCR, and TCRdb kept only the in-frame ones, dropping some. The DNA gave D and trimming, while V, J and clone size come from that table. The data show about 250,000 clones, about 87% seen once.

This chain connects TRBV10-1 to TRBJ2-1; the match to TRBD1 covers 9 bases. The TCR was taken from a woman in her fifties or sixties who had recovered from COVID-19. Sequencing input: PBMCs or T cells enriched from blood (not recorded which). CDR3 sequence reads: CASSRDRVGGEQFF. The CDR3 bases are TGCGCCAGCAGCCGGGACAGGGTCGGCGGTGAGCAGTTCTTC.